The rows below give T cell receptor beta chains drawn from one sample of a study of tumor T cells in aggressive B-cell lymphoma. Some clones are missing from TCRdb's copy, which holds only in-frame ones; the method was immunoSEQ multiplex PCR. This sample has 2,900 or so clones; roughly 82% occur once, and the top ten carry roughly a sixth. Sequenced sample: tumor tissue. These receptors all come from an adult with diffuse large B cell lymphoma. CDR3s include the opening cysteine and the closing phenylalanine or tryptophan. D genes are given only for firm matches. Rows may omit the clone size; those that give it use once, few, many or a size class.

d_call	j_call	clone_size	v_call	cdr3_nt	cdr3_aa
-	TRBJ2-5	-	TRBV4-1	TGCGCCAGCAGCCAAACCTGGACATTATCCAAAGAGACCCAGTACTTC	CASSQTWTLSKETQYF
TRBD1	TRBJ1-1	-	TRBV5-5	TGTGCCAGCAGCGGCTGGAGGACAGGGGGCACTGAAGCTTTCTTT	CASSGWRTGGTEAFF
TRBD1	TRBJ2-7	few	TRBV6-1	TGTGCCAGCGGCCGGGACAGGGCTTACGAGCAGTACTTC	CASGRDRAYEQYF
TRBD2	TRBJ2-1	few	TRBV10-1	TGCGCCAGCAGTGAGGCCGCGGGGGGGTTAAACAATGAGCAGTTCTTC	CASSEAAGGLNNEQFF
-	TRBJ2-2	-	TRBV27	TGTGCCAGCAGTTTATCTCGGTACACCGGGGAGCTGTTTTTT	CASSLSRYTGELFF
TRBD2	TRBJ2-2	-	TRBV19	TGTGCCAGTAGTATAGGACTAGCGGGGGGGCCCGGGGAGCTGTTTTTT	CASSIGLAGGPGELFF
-	TRBJ2-7	once	TRBV7-6	TGTGCCAGCAGCCCCTGGAGAGGAGACGAGCAGTACTTC	CASSPWRGDEQYF
TRBD1	TRBJ2-7	-	TRBV18	TGTGCCAGCTCACCACAGGGGGCAAGGGAGCAGTACTTC	CASSPQGAREQYF
-	TRBJ2-5	-	TRBV7-9	TGTGCCAGCAGCGCCGGTACTATGTATGAGCAGTACTTC	CASSAGTMYEQYF
-	TRBJ2-7	-	TRBV18	TGTGCCAGCTCACCCGGCGGGACCTACGAGCAGTACTTC	CASSPGGTYEQYF
-	TRBJ2-3	-	TRBV9	TGTGCCAGCAGCCAGGGACTCACCACAGATACGCAGTATTTT	CASSQGLTTDTQYF
-	TRBJ2-5	few	TRBV6-6	TGTGCCAGCAGTTATCCCCCCGGGGGCCAAGAGACCCAGTACTTC	CASSYPPGGQETQYF
TRBD2	TRBJ2-2	-	TRBV5-1	TGCGCCAGCAGCTTGTTTCCAGCGGGGGGGGATAACACCGGGGAGCTGTTTTTT	CASSLFPAGGDNTGELFF
-	TRBJ1-1	-	TRBV6-1	TGTGCCAGCATCCCGACAGGGAACACTGAAGCTTTCTTT	CASIPTGNTEAFF
TRBD2	TRBJ2-7	-	TRBV7-9	TGTGCCAGCAGCTTAGGTCTAGCGGGGGGCCAAGGGGACTACGAGCAGTACTTC	CASSLGLAGGQGDYEQYF
-	TRBJ2-3	few	TRBV5-5	TGTGCCAGCAGCTGGGGTGGCAGGGCCAGCACAGATACGCAGTATTTT	CASSWGGRASTDTQYF
-	TRBJ2-7	once	TRBV27	TGCGCCAGCAGTTTGGCGACAGGCTACGAGCAGTACTTC	CASSLATGYEQYF
-	TRBJ2-4	-	TRBV5-1	TGCGCCAGCAGCTTGGGGGGGCAAAGAGCCAAAAACATTCAGTACTTC	CASSLGGQRAKNIQYF
TRBD1	TRBJ2-2	-	TRBV11-3	TGTGCCAGCAGCTTAGAGGGACAGGAGGCCGGGGAGCTGTTTTTT	CASSLEGQEAGELFF
-	TRBJ2-5	-	TRBV19	TGTGCCAGTAGTATAGAAACTGGAGAGACCCAGTACTTC	CASSIETGETQYF
-	TRBJ2-1	-	TRBV5-1	TGCGCCAGCAGCTTGATAGGGGAAGACTACAATGAGCAGTTCTTC	CASSLIGEDYNEQFF
-	TRBJ2-1	-	TRBV15	TGTGCCACCAGCAGAGGGGACAACTACAATGAGCAGTTCTTC	CATSRGDNYNEQFF
TRBD1	TRBJ2-5	once	TRBV7-2	TGTGCCAGCAGCTACGAGCAGGACAGGGCGGAGACCCAGTACTTC	CASSYEQDRAETQYF
TRBD2	TRBJ2-5	-	TRBV30	TGTGCCTGGAGTGTAGAGACTAGCGTTTACTTC	CAWSVETSVYF
-	TRBJ2-5	-	TRBV2	TGTGCCAGCTCAGGGGATCAAGAGACCCAGTACTTC	CASSGDQETQYF
-	TRBJ2-5	-	TRBV30	TGTGCCTGGACCCGAGGGCAGGCTGTGCAAGAGACCCAGTACTTC	CAWTRGQAVQETQYF
TRBD1	TRBJ2-2	once	TRBV11-1	TGTGCCAGCAGCCCCGGGACAGGAGTCACCGGGGAGCTGTTTTTT	CASSPGTGVTGELFF
-	TRBJ2-7	-	TRBV7-3	TGTGCCAGCAGCTTATTGGCAGGCCCCTACGAGCAGTACTTC	CASSLLAGPYEQYF
-	TRBJ2-4	few	TRBV6-5	TGTGCCAGCAGGCCCGGGACAACCAAAAACATTCAGTACTTC	CASRPGTTKNIQYF
TRBD2	TRBJ2-7	-	TRBV5-4	TGTGCCAGCAGCTCCCCGGCTAGCGGGGGTGCTACCTCCTACGAGCAGTACTTC	CASSSPASGGATSYEQYF
TRBD1	TRBJ1-6	-	TRBV19	TGTGCCAGTAGAAGGGTGGACAGGGTGAGCTCCTATAATTCACCCCTCCACTTT	CASRRVDRVSSYNSPLHF
-	TRBJ1-1	-	TRBV5-1	TGCGCCAGCAGCTTGTCAGGGATGAACACTGAAGCTTTCTTT	CASSLSGMNTEAFF
TRBD1	TRBJ1-6	-	TRBV9	TGTGCCAGCAGCGCGGACAGGGCCAATTCACCCCTCCACTTT	CASSADRANSPLHF
-	TRBJ1-1	-	TRBV5-8	TGTGCCAGCAGCCGGCGGGGGCTGAACACTGAAGCTTTCTTT	CASSRRGLNTEAFF
-	TRBJ2-7	-	TRBV27	TGTGCCAGCAGTTTATCCCCTCCCGGACTATTCTCCTACGAGCAGTACTTC	CASSLSPPGLFSYEQYF
-	TRBJ1-6	-	TRBV7-9	TGTGCCAGCAGTTTCGGACAGCTCTATAATTCACCCCTCCACTTT	CASSFGQLYNSPLHF
-	TRBJ1-3	-	TRBV1	TGCACCAGCAGCCAAGATACATTCCGCTTT	CTSSQDTFRF
-	TRBJ2-2	-	TRBV5-4	TGTGCCAGCAGCGTGGGGGGGCGAGGCACCGGGGAGCTGTTTTTT	CASSVGGRGTGELFF
TRBD1	TRBJ1-5	-	TRBV15	TGTCAGGGGGCAGGGGTTGAGAATCAGCCCCAGCATTTT	CQGAGVENQPQHF
TRBD2	TRBJ2-3	-	TRBV10-3	TGTGCCATCAGTGAAGGGCTAGCGGGTAACACAGATACGCAGTATTTT	CAISEGLAGNTDTQYF
TRBD1	TRBJ1-3	-	TRBV5-1	TGCGCCAGCAGCCCAGGGGACAGTTACTCTGGAAACACCATATATTTT	CASSPGDSYSGNTIYF
TRBD1	TRBJ1-2	once	TRBV27	TGTGCCAGCCGGCCTACCGGGACAGGGGGATTTGGCTACACCTTC	CASRPTGTGGFGYTF
-	TRBJ2-7	-	TRBV9	TGTGCCAGCAGCGCACGCGGGACAGATACGTACGAGCAGTACTTC	CASSARGTDTYEQYF
-	TRBJ2-5	-	TRBV11-2	TGTGCCAGCAGCCCTCCCGGGGGCCAAGAGACCCAGTACTTC	CASSPPGGQETQYF
TRBD1	TRBJ2-6	once	TRBV9	TGTGCCAGCAGCGTAGTCTCCGGGACAGGGCCTGGGGCCAACGTCCTGACTTTC	CASSVVSGTGPGANVLTF
-	TRBJ1-3	-	TRBV12-2	TGTGCAAGTCGCTCCTCGACAGGGCGAGGAAACACCATATATTTT	CASRSSTGRGNTIYF
-	TRBJ2-7	-	TRBV10-3	TGTGCCATCAGTGAGTCTACAGGGTACCCCCTAGAGCAGTACTTC	CAISESTGYPLEQYF
TRBD1	TRBJ2-1	large	TRBV18	TGTGCCAGCTCACCCTTGGGGACAGGGTGGTACAATGAGCAGTTCTTC	CASSPLGTGWYNEQFF
-	TRBJ1-4	-	TRBV28	TGTGCCAGCAACACTACCCCCCCCAGGGGTAATGAAAAACTGTTTTTT	CASNTTPPRGNEKLFF
TRBD1	TRBJ1-2	-	TRBV6-4	TGTGCCAGCAGTGGGACAGGGATGTTTGGCTACACCTTC	CASSGTGMFGYTF
TRBD1	TRBJ2-2	-	TRBV30	TGTGCCTGGGGGGGACAGCACACCGGGGAGCTGTTTTTT	CAWGGQHTGELFF
-	TRBJ2-1	-	TRBV4-2	TGTGCCAGCAGCCAAGAAAGGACTAAAAGTAGGGGTGAGCAGTTCTTC	CASSQERTKSRGEQFF
-	TRBJ1-2	-	TRBV6-1	TGTGCCAGCAGTGAAGTCGGTGTACAGGGTAACTATGGCTACACCTTC	CASSEVGVQGNYGYTF
TRBD2	TRBJ2-7	once	TRBV7-2	TGTGCCAGCAGCCTGACTAGCGGGGGGTTCAATAAGTACGAGCAGTACTTC	CASSLTSGGFNKYEQYF
TRBD1	TRBJ1-4	-	TRBV28	TGTGCCAGCAGCCACAGGGGGCTTGGTGAAAAACTGTTTTTT	CASSHRGLGEKLFF